The 21 T cell receptor beta chains presented below share a single source sample, sequenced in a study of blood T cell repertoires in COVID-19. The protocol was immunoSEQ multiplex PCR, while the TCRdb copy is restricted to in-frame clones and leaves out a portion. Counted here are approximately 130,000 clones, just under 90% occurring once; the ten biggest clones make up approximately 2%. Material: peripheral blood. The source of these receptors is a woman in her forties or fifties with acute or convalescent COVID-19.

This clone has more than one count but fewer than ten. The chain carries TRBV7-8 and TRBJ1-2; maybe TRBD1 (6 bases). Germline V gives CDR1 SGHVS, CDR2 FQNEAQ. The V and J ends lost 4 bases and 5 bases respectively, with 20 bases between them. This CDR3 has 16 residues. CDR3 sequence (DNA): TGTGCCAGCAGCTCTGAAGAAGTCAGGGGCAAGTATGGCTACACCTTC. It encodes CASSSEEVRGKYGYTF.

The J gene is TRBJ1-1, the V gene TRBV14; D perhaps matches TRBD1 (5 bases). Germline V lookup: CDR1 SGHDN, CDR2 FVKESK. The CDR3 loop spans 14 amino acids. V was shortened by 5 bases and J by 2 bases, with 12 bases between the two germline ends. The CDR3 nucleotides read TGTGCCAGCAGCTTTCGTCAGGGAAACACTGAAGCTTTCTTT. Residues: CASSFRQGNTEAFF. The whole variable domain, remainder taken from reference TRBV14 and TRBJ1-1, is EAGVTQFPSHSVIEKGQTVTLRCDPISGHDNLYWYRRVMGKEIKFLLHFVKESKQDESGMPNNRFLAERTGGTYSTLKVQPAELEDSGVYFCASSFRQGNTEAFFGQGTRLTVV.

Turning to this clone: In the same sample, other DNA sequences code for this CDR3. This chain links TRBV6-2 or TRBV6-3 with TRBJ2-5; weak D call: TRBD2 (6 bases). Germline CDR1 is MNHEY and CDR2 is SVGEGT. This CDR3 has 15 residues. V shed 0 bases and J shed 5 bases, with 13 bases lying between them. The CDR3 DNA sequence: TGTGCCAGCAGTTACTCAGGAGGGGATGGGGAGACCCAGTACTTC. This encodes CASSYSGGDGETQYF.

The rearrangement links TRBV15 to TRBJ2-7; 8 positions agree with TRBD1. This CDR3 is built from 14 residues. Germline V gene sequence: CDR1 LNHNV, CDR2 YYDKDF (reference sequence). After removal of 4 bases from V and 0 bases from J, the junction contained 2 bases not matched to a gene. The CDR3, as DNA: TGTGCCACCAGCATGGACAGGGCCTCCTACGAGCAGTACTTC. Protein product: CATSMDRASYEQYF.

The rearrangement links TRBV11-3 to TRBJ2-3; 11 nucleotides match TRBD2. J lost 1 base, V lost 5 bases, and 5 bases had no gene match. CDR1 is SGHNT, CDR2 YENEEA, per germline. CDR3 size: 16 residues. Here the CDR3 reads CASSPGTSGRTDTQYF. The CDR3 region has the DNA TGTGCCAGCAGCCCTGGGACTAGCGGTCGCACAGATACGCAGTATTTT.

The chain couples TRBV29-1 to TRBJ2-7; perhaps TRBD2 as D (6 bases). The germline V gene encodes CDR1 SQVTM and CDR2 ANQGSEA. V was shortened by 7 bases and J by 5 bases, with 27 bases between the two germline ends. This CDR3 is built from 16 residues. The CDR3 region is CSGKTTTGDLPDEQYF. CDR3 sequence (DNA): TGCAGCGGAAAAACTACGACGGGGGATCTTCCCGACGAGCAGTACTTC.

CDR3 coding DNA: TGTGCCAGTAGTAACCCATTCGACAAGGTCGATACGCAGTATTTT. This encodes CASSNPFDKVDTQYF. The chain carries TRBV19 and TRBJ2-3, with D unresolved. CDR1 LNHDA and CDR2 SQIVND come from the germline V gene (reference sequence). The CDR3 consists of 15 residues. The ends were cut back, 4 bases at V and 6 bases at J, with 17 bases in the middle. The complete variable domain, with remaining parts taken from reference TRBV19 and TRBJ2-3, reads DGGITQSPKYLFRKEGQNVTLSCEQNLNHDAMYWYRQDPGQGLRLIYYSQIVNDFQKGDIAEGYSVSREKKESFPLTVTSAQKNPTAFYLCASSNPFDKVDTQYFGPGTRLTVL.

The chain is built from TRBV18 and TRBJ1-1, with TRBD1 matching over 8 bases. This CDR3 region has 16 residues. Trimming removed 6 bases from V and 4 bases from J; junction bases left unmatched: 13. Germline V gene data show CDR1 as KGHSH and CDR2 as LQKENI. CDR3 sequence: CASSPDLGTGGTEAFF. CDR3 bases: TGTGCCAGCTCGCCGGATCTTGGGACAGGAGGCACTGAAGCTTTCTTT.

The chain couples TRBV11-2 to TRBJ1-3; D might be TRBD1 (5 bases). CDR1 is SGHAT, CDR2 FQNNGV, per germline. The CDR3 consists of 14 residues. Trimming removed 4 bases at V and 4 bases at J, with 11 bases between. As DNA, the CDR3 is TGTGCCAGCAGCTCTGGGACTGCAGGAAACACCATATATTTT. The encoded protein is CASSSGTAGNTIYF.

V is TRBV9 and J is TRBJ1-1; 8 bases map to TRBD1. The CDR3 totals 14 residues. The germline V gene has CDR1 SGDLS and CDR2 YYNGEE. Unmatched junction bases numbered 8, after V lost 5 bases and J lost 5 bases. CDR3 DNA sequence: TGTGCCAGCAGTTTAAAGGACAGGGAAACTGAAGCTTTCTTT. Amino acid sequence: CASSLKDRETEAFF.

As DNA, the CDR3 is TGTGCCAGCAGCCTTTCCCCGGGTACGCAGTATTTT. Protein product: CASSLSPGTQYF. V is TRBV11-2 and J is TRBJ2-3, with D unclear. V was trimmed by 5 bases and J by 8 bases, leaving 11 bases between them. This CDR3 spans 12 amino acids. Per germline, CDR1 SGHAT and CDR2 FQNNGV.

Points on this clone: The same CDR3 also results from other DNA sequences found in this sample. The chain employs TRBV7-2 and TRBJ1-1, with 8 bases fitting TRBD1. The CDR3 has 16 amino acids. The trim removed 5 bases at V and 1 base at J, leaving 9 bases unmatched. The germline V gene has CDR1 SGHTA and CDR2 FQGNSA. This chain's CDR3 is CASSPRTGRGNTEAFF. Here the CDR3 DNA reads TGTGCCAGCAGCCCCCGGACAGGGAGGGGGAACACTGAAGCTTTCTTT.

The chain has TRBV21-1 and TRBJ2-7; the D call TRBD1 from the table was never checked on the DNA. TRBV21-1 is flagged as a pseudogene. The CDR3 has 16 amino acids. CDR3 DNA: TGTGCCAGCAGATCCGCCCCGGGACAGCGGCCCTACGAGCAGTACTTC. Its translation is CASRSAPGQRPYEQYF.

The chain joins TRBV18 to TRBJ2-7; weak D call: TRBD2 (5 bases). This CDR3 contains 14 residues. V lost 6 bases to trimming and J lost 4 bases, with 16 bases between them. In germline, CDR1 is KGHSH, CDR2 LQKENI. The DNA of the CDR3 is TGTGCCAGCTCCCCCTGGGTTACGGGATACGAGCAGTACTTC. Its translation is CASSPWVTGYEQYF.

The chain links TRBV6-4 to TRBJ2-3, with D maybe TRBD1 (6 bases). The CDR3 loop spans 16 amino acids. V shed 6 bases and J shed 4 bases, with 20 bases lying between them. From germline, CDR1 is MRHNA and CDR2 SNTAGT. CDR3 protein: CASSHTGTPQSDTQYF. The CDR3 DNA sequence: TGTGCCAGCAGCCATACCGGGACACCTCAATCAGATACGCAGTATTTT.

V gene TRBV6-2 or TRBV6-3 combines with J gene TRBJ1-2; D gene uncertain. This CDR3 has 14 amino acids. Germline V gene sequence: CDR1 MNHEY, CDR2 SVGEGT. V shed 6 bases and J shed 8 bases, with 19 bases lying between them. CDR3 sequence: CASSHTGDSHGYTF. The CDR3 nucleotides read TGTGCCAGCAGCCATACGGGAGACTCTCACGGCTACACCTTC.

This chain links TRBV5-6 with TRBJ1-1; D may be TRBD1 (6 bases). V dropped 3 bases and J dropped 4 bases, with 13 bases sitting between them. Germline V lookup: CDR1 SGHDT, CDR2 YYEEEE. The CDR3 totals 14 residues. The CDR3 DNA is TGTGCCAGCAGCTGGGCAGGGGCGGGCACTGAAGCTTTCTTT. Translation gives CASSWAGAGTEAFF.

Remarks on this clone: Distinct nucleotide sequences in the sample also encode this CDR3. The V gene is TRBV7-2, the J gene TRBJ1-5; D ambiguous. CDR3 length: 14 residues. V shed 1 base and J shed 4 bases, with 8 bases lying between them. Germline V gene data show CDR1 as SGHTA and CDR2 as FQGNSA. CDR3 DNA: TGTGCCAGCAGCTTAGACCGCGGGAATCAGCCCCAGCATTTT. Its protein is CASSLDRGNQPQHF.

The chain recombines TRBV19 with TRBJ1-6, with D perhaps matching TRBD1 (6 bases). The V and J ends lost 5 bases and 9 bases respectively, with 17 bases between them. The CDR3 extends over 15 amino acids. Germline CDR1 and CDR2: LNHDA and SQIVND (reference sequence). CDR3 residues: CASSPWEGVLSPLHF. The CDR3 nucleotides read TGTGCCAGTAGTCCCTGGGAGGGGGTGCTTTCACCCCTCCACTTT.

The V call is TRBV7-9, the J call TRBJ1-5; 9 bases align to TRBD1. Germline trimming cut 5 bases from V and 5 bases from J; bases unmatched to any gene: 4. The CDR3 spans 14 residues. Germline V lookup: CDR1 SEHNR, CDR2 FQNEAQ (reference sequence). The CDR3 coding sequence is TGTGCCAGCAGCCGTACAGGGGGCGATCAGCCCCAGCATTTT. Residues: CASSRTGGDQPQHF.

CDR3 residues: CASSPIGTGEKSLFF. The CDR3 coding sequence is TGTGCCAGCAGCCCCATTGGGACAGGGGAGAAAAGTCTGTTTTTT. This sequence joins TRBV5-6 and TRBJ1-4; TRBD1 agrees at 10 bases. The CDR3 loop spans 15 amino acids. CDR1 SGHDT and CDR2 YYEEEE come from the germline V gene. V gave up 4 bases and J gave up 14 bases; unmatched junction bases: 14.